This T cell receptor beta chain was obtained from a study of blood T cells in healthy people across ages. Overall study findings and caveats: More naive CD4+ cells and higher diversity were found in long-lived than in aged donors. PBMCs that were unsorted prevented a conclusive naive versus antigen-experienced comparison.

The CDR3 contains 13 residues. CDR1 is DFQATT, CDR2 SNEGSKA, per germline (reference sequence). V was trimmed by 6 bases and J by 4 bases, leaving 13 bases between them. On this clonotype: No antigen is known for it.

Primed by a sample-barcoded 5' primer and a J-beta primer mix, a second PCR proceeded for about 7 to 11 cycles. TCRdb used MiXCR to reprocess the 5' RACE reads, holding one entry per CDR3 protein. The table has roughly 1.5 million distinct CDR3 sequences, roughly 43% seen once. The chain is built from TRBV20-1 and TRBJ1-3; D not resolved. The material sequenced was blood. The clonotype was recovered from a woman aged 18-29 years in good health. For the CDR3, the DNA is TGCAGTGCGAGGAAGGACGGCGGAAACACCATATATTTT. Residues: CSARKDGGNTIYF.